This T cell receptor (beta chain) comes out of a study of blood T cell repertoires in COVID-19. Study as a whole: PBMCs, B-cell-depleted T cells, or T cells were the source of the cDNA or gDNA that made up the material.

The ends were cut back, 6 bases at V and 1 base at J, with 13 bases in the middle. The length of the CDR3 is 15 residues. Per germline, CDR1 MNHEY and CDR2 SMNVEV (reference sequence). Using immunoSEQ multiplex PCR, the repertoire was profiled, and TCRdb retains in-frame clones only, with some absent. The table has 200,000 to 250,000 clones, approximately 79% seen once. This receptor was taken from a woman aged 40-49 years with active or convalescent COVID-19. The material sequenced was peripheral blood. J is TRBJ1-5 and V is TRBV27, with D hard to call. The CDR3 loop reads CASSQVWPSNQPQHF. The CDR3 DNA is TGTGCCAGCAGCCAAGTTTGGCCCAGCAATCAGCCCCAGCATTTT.